This TCR beta chain was found in a study of early T cells in non-severe SARS-CoV-2 infection. Study-wide context: Sequenced bulk RNA came from whole blood that was unsorted, and chains were unpaired. Study results and limitations: Private and CD4 specificities were missed by VDJdb matching, skewed to anti-spike CD8.

This clonotype came up many times. What it binds is not known. The ends were cut back, 5 bases at V and 3 bases at J, with 22 bases in the middle. The CDR3 extends over 18 amino acids. Germline CDR1 is SGHAT and CDR2 is FQNNGV. Unique molecular identifiers were added to individual cDNA molecules. TCRdb ran MiXCR on the 5' RACE reads and lists one entry per CDR3 protein. The data show 40,000 to 50,000 distinct CDR3 sequences, approximately 13% seen once. This TCR derives from an adult who was a healthcare worker with PCR-confirmed SARS-CoV-2 infection or an uninfected control (not recorded which). V gene TRBV11-2 combines with J gene TRBJ2-2; D might be TRBD1 or TRBD2, each matching 5 bases. The specimen sequenced was whole blood. Here the CDR3 reads CASSNSWARGEHTGELFF. CDR3 DNA sequence: TGTGCCAGCAGCAACTCTTGGGCCCGGGGCGAGCACACCGGGGAGCTGTTTTTT.